Sequencing of this TCR beta chain was carried out in a study of T cells of healthy individuals. V dropped 2 bases and J dropped 4; count of bases not matched to a gene: 6. Germline V CDR1 and CDR2: SQVTM, ANQGSEA. The CDR3 totals 14 residues. TCRdb used MiXCR to reprocess the 5' RACE reads, holding one entry per CDR3 protein. There are more than 85,000 distinct CDR3 sequences in the sample; roughly 18% occur only once, and around 6.4% lies in the top ten. The genes are TRBV29-1 and TRBJ2-7, with 9 bases lining up with TRBD2. This receptor was taken from a human donor in good health. CDR3 sequence: CSVERSGGNYEQYF. CDR3 DNA sequence: TGCAGCGTTGAACGTAGCGGGGGTAATTACGAGCAGTACTTC.